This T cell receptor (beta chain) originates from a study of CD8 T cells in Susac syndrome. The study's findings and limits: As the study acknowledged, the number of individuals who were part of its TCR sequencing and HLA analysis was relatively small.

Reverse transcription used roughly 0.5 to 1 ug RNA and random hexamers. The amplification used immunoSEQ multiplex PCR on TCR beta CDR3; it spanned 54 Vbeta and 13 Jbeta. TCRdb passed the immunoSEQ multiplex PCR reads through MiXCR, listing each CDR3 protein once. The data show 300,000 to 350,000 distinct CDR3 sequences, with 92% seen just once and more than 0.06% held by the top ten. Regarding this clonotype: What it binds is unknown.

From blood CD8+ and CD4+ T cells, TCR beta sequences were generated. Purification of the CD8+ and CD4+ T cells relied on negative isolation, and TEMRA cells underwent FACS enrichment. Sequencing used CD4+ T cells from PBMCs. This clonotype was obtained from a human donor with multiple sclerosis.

CDR3 sequence (DNA): TGCAGCGTTGAAGTGACCTATGGCTACACCTTC. It translates to CSVEVTYGYTF. The chain uses TRBV29-1 and TRBJ1-2; D remains ambiguous. CDR1 SQVTM and CDR2 ANQGSEA come from the germline V gene. The V end was cut by 1 base, the J end by 4 bases, with 4 bases between. This CDR3 has 11 amino acids.